This is a list of T cell receptor beta chains from one sample in a study of blood T cells in healthy people across ages. From the 5' RACE reads, TCRdb called clonotypes with MiXCR, one entry per CDR3 protein. This table holds hundreds of thousands of distinct CDR3 sequences, about 42% found once. The sample consisted of blood. These receptors all stem from a man in his fifties or sixties in good health. The conserved cysteine and the conserved F or W are not part of the CDR3 here. The order of the fields is J gene, V gene, CDR3 protein.

j_gene: TRBJ1-1
v_gene: TRBV3-1
CDR3aa: ASSQRQGAEAF

j_gene: TRBJ1-1
v_gene: TRBV6-6
CDR3aa: ASSYSETGTEAF

j_gene: TRBJ2-5
v_gene: TRBV7-6
CDR3aa: ASSLTHQGAQY

j_gene: TRBJ2-5
v_gene: TRBV20-1
CDR3aa: SVSREETQY

j_gene: TRBJ2-7
v_gene: TRBV28
CDR3aa: ASSGAGEQY

j_gene: TRBJ1-5
v_gene: TRBV2
CDR3aa: ASRGAGGWPQH

j_gene: TRBJ2-1
v_gene: TRBV2
CDR3aa: ARKGQGADEQF

j_gene: TRBJ2-7
v_gene: TRBV7-2
CDR3aa: ASSLVRTGDEQY

j_gene: TRBJ1-2
v_gene: TRBV7-8
CDR3aa: ASSRDRPQDGYT

j_gene: TRBJ2-3
v_gene: TRBV7-2
CDR3aa: ASRTGGLPDTQY

j_gene: TRBJ2-7
v_gene: TRBV6-5
CDR3aa: ASSPQGLVVYEQY

j_gene: TRBJ1-1
v_gene: TRBV20-1
CDR3aa: SARVVGGTEAF

j_gene: TRBJ2-7
v_gene: TRBV4-1
CDR3aa: ASSQINSVTYEQY

j_gene: TRBJ2-7
v_gene: TRBV6-6
CDR3aa: ASSKQGAGEQY

j_gene: TRBJ1-2
v_gene: TRBV10-3
CDR3aa: TISEYGTANYGYT

j_gene: TRBJ1-5
v_gene: TRBV20-1
CDR3aa: SARDGRQGLAQPQH

j_gene: TRBJ2-5
v_gene: TRBV7-2
CDR3aa: ASSYGLLTQY

j_gene: TRBJ2-5
v_gene: TRBV7-9
CDR3aa: ASSVTSGETQY

j_gene: TRBJ2-5
v_gene: TRBV27
CDR3aa: ASSLWSSETQY

j_gene: TRBJ1-5
v_gene: TRBV20-1
CDR3aa: SARGQGVSQPQH

j_gene: TRBJ2-5
v_gene: TRBV6-6
CDR3aa: ASSYWGKQY

j_gene: TRBJ2-7
v_gene: TRBV24-1
CDR3aa: ATSDSRGQGVYEQY

j_gene: .
v_gene: TRBV9
CDR3aa: ASSSTGKEYNEQY

j_gene: TRBJ1-2
v_gene: TRBV5-1
CDR3aa: ASSQQGGIANYGYT

j_gene: TRBJ1-2
v_gene: TRBV3-1
CDR3aa: AGSRDGANGYT

j_gene: TRBJ1-2
v_gene: TRBV12-3/TRBV12-4
CDR3aa: ASSFADNYGYT

j_gene: TRBJ2-7
v_gene: TRBV28
CDR3aa: ASSAMGYEQY

j_gene: TRBJ2-7
v_gene: TRBV25-1
CDR3aa: ASSGNSGQGSSYEQY

j_gene: TRBJ2-7
v_gene: TRBV27
CDR3aa: ASKGTGHYEQY

j_gene: TRBJ2-1
v_gene: TRBV7-2
CDR3aa: ASSHRGGVRTISYNEQF

j_gene: TRBJ2-5
v_gene: TRBV12-3/TRBV12-4
CDR3aa: ASGRDQETQY

j_gene: TRBJ2-7
v_gene: TRBV5-1
CDR3aa: ASSLDRARYEQY

j_gene: TRBJ2-2
v_gene: TRBV20-1
CDR3aa: SARDYGGTGELF

j_gene: TRBJ2-7
v_gene: TRBV9
CDR3aa: ASSADKQGPYEQY

j_gene: TRBJ2-4
v_gene: TRBV6-2/TRBV6-3
CDR3aa: AIRQGKANIQY

j_gene: TRBJ2-1
v_gene: TRBV6-2/TRBV6-3
CDR3aa: ASSPRYEQF

j_gene: TRBJ2-7
v_gene: TRBV7-9
CDR3aa: ASSLGRGHVYEQY

j_gene: TRBJ1-4
v_gene: TRBV7-6
CDR3aa: ASSLRGDPEKLF

j_gene: TRBJ2-7
v_gene: TRBV28
CDR3aa: ASSLRTAKGNEQY

j_gene: TRBJ2-7
v_gene: TRBV20-1
CDR3aa: SARTGTYEQY

j_gene: TRBJ2-7
v_gene: TRBV7-2
CDR3aa: ASSLKQSNEQY

j_gene: TRBJ2-7
v_gene: TRBV12-3/TRBV12-4
CDR3aa: ASSLGNPYEQY

j_gene: TRBJ1-2
v_gene: TRBV20-1
CDR3aa: SASNFGGQAYGYT

j_gene: TRBJ2-1
v_gene: TRBV25-1
CDR3aa: ASSYGGSSSYNEQF

j_gene: TRBJ2-1
v_gene: TRBV9
CDR3aa: ASSVSRNPYNEQF

j_gene: TRBJ2-3
v_gene: TRBV12-3/TRBV12-4
CDR3aa: ASSVLQGSDTQY

j_gene: TRBJ2-3
v_gene: TRBV20-1
CDR3aa: SARADRGDTQY

j_gene: TRBJ2-7
v_gene: TRBV6-2/TRBV6-3
CDR3aa: ASRRGAGQYEQY

j_gene: TRBJ2-7
v_gene: TRBV29-1
CDR3aa: SVRTGSYEQY

j_gene: TRBJ2-5
v_gene: TRBV27
CDR3aa: ASSLGQGGAETQY

j_gene: TRBJ2-3
v_gene: TRBV6-2/TRBV6-3
CDR3aa: ASSYSMGQAGDADTQY

j_gene: TRBJ2-7
v_gene: TRBV4-3
CDR3aa: ASSQALGGYEQY

j_gene: TRBJ2-7
v_gene: TRBV4-3
CDR3aa: ASSYDRGEYEQY